This TCR beta chain was retrieved from a study of blood T cell repertoires in COVID-19. Study-wide background: Researchers got acute and convalescent COVID-19 samples from the United States, Italy and Spain. From T cells, B-cell-depleted T cells, or PBMCs came the material, which was cDNA or gDNA.

Authors' methods: Amplification of reference gene primers was used by the study to estimate nucleated cell counts. TCRdb keeps only in-frame clones here, not all; method: immunoSEQ multiplex PCR. V and J calls plus clone size are reproduced from that table; the DNA served to infer D and trimming. The sample lists tens of thousands of clones, around 90% occurring once. The CDR3 has 11 amino acids. CDR1 is SGHVS and CDR2 is FQNEAQ in the germline V gene. V was trimmed by 1 base and J by 10 bases, leaving 5 bases between them. This clone was counted a few times. The origin of this receptor is a woman aged 40 to 50 with active or convalescent COVID-19. Sequencing was performed on peripheral blood. This chain connects TRBV7-8 to TRBJ2-1; D is unresolved. The CDR3 loop is CASSLGGEQFF. For the CDR3, the DNA is TGTGCCAGCAGCTTAGGCGGAGAGCAGTTCTTC.